What follows is one T cell receptor beta chain and its context. Its antigen is as yet unknown. These data originate in a study of identifying expanded T cells in peripheral blood. This CDR3 spans 13 amino acids. Germline-derived CDR1 and CDR2 are LGHNA and YSLEER. V was pared by 4 bases and J by 10 bases, with 7 bases of the junction left unmatched. Overall study findings and caveats: Over approximately two and four weeks, about 17 and 20 clones changed, versus around 1.3 between replicates. Clone count variance between approximately 2-week samples rose with total template count.

Only in-frame clones appear in the TCRdb table, and some are missing; sequencing was by immunoSEQ multiplex PCR. This sample has 95,000 to 150,000 clones; approximately 88% occur once, and the top ten carry around 3.3%. The chain uses TRBV4-3 and TRBJ2-1; 7 nucleotides line up with TRBD1. Material: blood. The TCR was taken from a person between 18 and 70 years old in good health. For the CDR3, the DNA is TGCGCCAGCAGCCCGCACCTGGGACAGGAGCAGTTCTTC. It yields the protein CASSPHLGQEQFF.